A single TCR beta chain is shown here with its context. In a library made to pick up alpha chains, this beta chain is a stray read with a size that means little. CDR3 size: 16 residues. Trimming pared 5 bases from V and 1 base from J, leaving 17 bases between. Germline CDR1 and CDR2: MNHNS and SASEGT. This sample is drawn from a study of spatial heterogeneity in lung cancer. Study as a whole: More beta-chain than alpha-chain sequences were consistently detected. Averaged across combinations, each unique TCR and UMI pairing appeared more than ten times in raw reads, which were uncorrected.

In the library, each TCR cDNA molecule bore its own unique molecular identifier. TCRdb recomputed calls from the 5' RACE reads with MiXCR, one row per CDR3 protein. The data show thousands of distinct CDR3 sequences, about a fifth seen once. The sample's time point: sample taken at primary tumor resection. Frozen PBMC, nontumor lung or tumor provided whole RNA, which was sequenced unsorted. A total of about 73 untreated early-stage non-small cell lung cancer patients served as donors. Sample: normal lung tissue next to the tumor, taken at surgery. This chain joins TRBV6-1 and TRBJ1-1; D not resolved. The source of this sequence is a female donor with early-stage non-small cell lung cancer. In DNA, the CDR3 is TGTGCCAGCAGTACATTCAAGGGTGGCAGGAACACTGAAGCTTTCTTT. Protein product: CASSTFKGGRNTEAFF.